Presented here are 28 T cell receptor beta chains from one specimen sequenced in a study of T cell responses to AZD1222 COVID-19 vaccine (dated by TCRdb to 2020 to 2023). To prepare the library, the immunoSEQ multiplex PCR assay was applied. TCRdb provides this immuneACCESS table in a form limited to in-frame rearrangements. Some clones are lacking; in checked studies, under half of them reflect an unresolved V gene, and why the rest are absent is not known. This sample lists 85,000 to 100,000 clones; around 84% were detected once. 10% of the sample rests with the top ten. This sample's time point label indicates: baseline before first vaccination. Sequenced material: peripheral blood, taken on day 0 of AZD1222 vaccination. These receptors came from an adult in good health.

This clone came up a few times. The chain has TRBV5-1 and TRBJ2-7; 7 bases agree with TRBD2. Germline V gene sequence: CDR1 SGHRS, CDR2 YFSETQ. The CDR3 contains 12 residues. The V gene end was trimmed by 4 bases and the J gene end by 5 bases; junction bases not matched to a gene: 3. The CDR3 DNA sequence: TGCGCCAGCAGCATCCGGGGGGACGAGCAGTACTTC. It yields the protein CASSIRGDEQYF.

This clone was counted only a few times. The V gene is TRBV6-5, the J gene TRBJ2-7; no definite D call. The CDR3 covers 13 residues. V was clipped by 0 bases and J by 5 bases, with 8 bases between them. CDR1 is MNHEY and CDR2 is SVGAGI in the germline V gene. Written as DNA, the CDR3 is TGTGCCAGCAGTTACTCTTTTGGAAACGAGCAGTACTTC. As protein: CASSYSFGNEQYF.

CDR3: CASSSQLQETQYF. The CDR3 DNA sequence: TGTGCCAGCAGCTCACAGCTGCAAGAGACCCAGTACTTC. The J gene is TRBJ2-5, the V gene TRBV6-5, with no clear D. Germline CDR1 is MNHEY and CDR2 is SVGAGI. Between the trimmed V and J ends, which lost 6 bases and 2 bases, there was a span of 10 bases. The CDR3 spans 13 residues.

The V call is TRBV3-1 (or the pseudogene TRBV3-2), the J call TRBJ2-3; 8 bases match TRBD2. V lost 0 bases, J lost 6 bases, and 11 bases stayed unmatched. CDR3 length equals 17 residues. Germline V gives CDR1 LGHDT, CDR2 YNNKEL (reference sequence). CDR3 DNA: TGTGCCAGCAGCCAAGATATCCGGGGGGGCAAATCGGATACGCAGTATTTT. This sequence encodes CASSQDIRGGKSDTQYF.

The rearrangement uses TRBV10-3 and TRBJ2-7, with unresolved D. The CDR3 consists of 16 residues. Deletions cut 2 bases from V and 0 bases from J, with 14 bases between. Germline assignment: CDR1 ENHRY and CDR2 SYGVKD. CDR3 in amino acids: CAISEIDTESSYEQYF. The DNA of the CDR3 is TGTGCCATCAGTGAGATCGACACCGAGAGCTCCTACGAGCAGTACTTC.

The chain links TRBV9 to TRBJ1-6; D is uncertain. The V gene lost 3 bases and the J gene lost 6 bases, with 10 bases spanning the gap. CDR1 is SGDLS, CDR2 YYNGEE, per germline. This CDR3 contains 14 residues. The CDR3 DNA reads TGTGCCAGCAGCGACCGGGATGGTAATTCACCCCTCCACTTT. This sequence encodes CASSDRDGNSPLHF.

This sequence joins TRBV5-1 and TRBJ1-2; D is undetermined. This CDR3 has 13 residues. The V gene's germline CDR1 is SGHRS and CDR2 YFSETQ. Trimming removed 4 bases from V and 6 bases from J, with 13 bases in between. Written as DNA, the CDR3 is TGCGCCAGCAGCCCGCCGGGTGTGGATGGCTACACCTTC. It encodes CASSPPGVDGYTF.

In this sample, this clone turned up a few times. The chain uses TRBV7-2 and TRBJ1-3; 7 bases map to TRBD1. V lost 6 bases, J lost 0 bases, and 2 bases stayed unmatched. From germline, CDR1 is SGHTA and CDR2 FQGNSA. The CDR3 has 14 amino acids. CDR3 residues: CASSRQGSGNTIYF. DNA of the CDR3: TGTGCCAGCAGTCGACAGGGCTCTGGAAACACCATATATTTT. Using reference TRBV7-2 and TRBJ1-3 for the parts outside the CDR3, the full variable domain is GAGVSQSPSNKVTEKGKDVELRCDPISGHTALYWYRQSLGQGLEFLIYFQGNSAPDKSGLPSDRFSAERTGGSVSTLTIQRTQQEDSAVYLCASSRQGSGNTIYFGEGSWLTVV.

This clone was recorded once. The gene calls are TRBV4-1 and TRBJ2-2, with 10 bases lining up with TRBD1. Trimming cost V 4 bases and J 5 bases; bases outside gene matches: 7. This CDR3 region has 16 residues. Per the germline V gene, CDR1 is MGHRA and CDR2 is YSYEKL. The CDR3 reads CASSPGQGWGTGELFF. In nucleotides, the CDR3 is TGCGCCAGCAGCCCGGGACAGGGGTGGGGTACCGGGGAGCTGTTTTTT.

The CDR3 is CSVDPSRGVGDGYTF. For the CDR3, the DNA is TGCAGCGTTGATCCATCCCGGGGGGTAGGGGATGGCTACACCTTC. This chain joins TRBV29-1 and TRBJ1-2, with D maybe TRBD1 (5 bases). CDR1 and CDR2 (germline): SQVTM, ANQGSEA. The CDR3 length is 15 residues. V dropped 3 bases and J dropped 6 bases, with 20 bases sitting between them. The full variable domain, its missing parts supplied by reference TRBV29-1 and TRBJ1-2, is SAVISQKPSRDICQRGTSLTIQCQVDSQVTMMFWYRQQPGQSLTLIATANQGSEATYESGFVIDKFPISRPNLTFSTLTVSNMSPEDSSIYLCSVDPSRGVGDGYTFGSGTRLTVV.

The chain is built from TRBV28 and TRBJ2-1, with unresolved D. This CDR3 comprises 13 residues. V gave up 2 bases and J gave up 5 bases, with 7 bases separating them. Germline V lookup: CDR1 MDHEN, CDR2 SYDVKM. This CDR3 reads CASSLGQDNEQFF. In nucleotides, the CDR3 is TGTGCCAGCAGTTTAGGTCAGGACAATGAGCAGTTCTTC.

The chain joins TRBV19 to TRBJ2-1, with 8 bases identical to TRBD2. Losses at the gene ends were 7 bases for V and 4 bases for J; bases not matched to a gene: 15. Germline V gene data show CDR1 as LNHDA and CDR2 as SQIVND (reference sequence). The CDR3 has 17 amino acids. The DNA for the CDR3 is TGTGCCAGTACCCAACCTAACGCGGGAGGACCGTACAATGAGCAGTTCTTC. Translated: CASTQPNAGGPYNEQFF. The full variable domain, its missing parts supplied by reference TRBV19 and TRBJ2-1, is DGGITQSPKYLFRKEGQNVTLSCEQNLNHDAMYWYRQDPGQGLRLIYYSQIVNDFQKGDIAEGYSVSREKKESFPLTVTSAQKNPTAFYLCASTQPNAGGPYNEQFFGPGTRLTVL.

The CDR3 bases are TGTGCCAGCATCCCTGCCCACACAACCTACGAGCAGTACTTC. It specifies CASIPAHTTYEQYF. V and J are TRBV28 and TRBJ2-7, with D unclear. The CDR3 runs to 14 residues. Per the germline V gene, CDR1 is MDHEN and CDR2 is SYDVKM. V lost 7 bases, J lost 2 bases, and 15 bases lay in between.

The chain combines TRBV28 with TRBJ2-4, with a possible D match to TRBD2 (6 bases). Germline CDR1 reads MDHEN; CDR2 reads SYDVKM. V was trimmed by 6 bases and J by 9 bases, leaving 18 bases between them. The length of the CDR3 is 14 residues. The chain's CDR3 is CASSLHGTGGIQYF. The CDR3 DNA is TGTGCCAGCAGCCTACATGGGACTGGCGGCATTCAGTACTTC.

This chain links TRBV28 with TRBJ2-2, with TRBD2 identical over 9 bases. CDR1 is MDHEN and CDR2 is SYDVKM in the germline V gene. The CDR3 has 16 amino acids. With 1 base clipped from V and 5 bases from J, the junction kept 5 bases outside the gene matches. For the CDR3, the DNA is TGTGCCAGCAGTTTATTCGGTAGCGGGAGAACCGGGGAGCTGTTTTTT. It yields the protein CASSLFGSGRTGELFF.

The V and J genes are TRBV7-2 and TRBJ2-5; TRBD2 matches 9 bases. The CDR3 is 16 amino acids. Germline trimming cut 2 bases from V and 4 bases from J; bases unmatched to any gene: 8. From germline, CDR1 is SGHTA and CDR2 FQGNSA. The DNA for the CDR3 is TGTGCCAGCAGCTTAAGGCGAGGTAGCGGGAGAGAGACCCAGTACTTC. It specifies CASSLRRGSGRETQYF.

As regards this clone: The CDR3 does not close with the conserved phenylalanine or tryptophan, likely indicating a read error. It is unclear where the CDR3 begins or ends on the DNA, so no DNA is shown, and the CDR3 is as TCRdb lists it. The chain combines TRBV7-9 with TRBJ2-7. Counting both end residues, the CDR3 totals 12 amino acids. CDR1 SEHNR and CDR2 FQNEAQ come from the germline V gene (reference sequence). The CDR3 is CASSSSGRSVLI.

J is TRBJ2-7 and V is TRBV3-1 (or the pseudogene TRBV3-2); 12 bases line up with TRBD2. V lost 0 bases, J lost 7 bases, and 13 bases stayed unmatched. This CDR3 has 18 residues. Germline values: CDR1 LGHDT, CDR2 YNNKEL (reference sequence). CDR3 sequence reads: CASSQDLGLAGRAGEQYF. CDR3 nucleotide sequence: TGTGCCAGCAGCCAAGATCTGGGACTAGCGGGCCGGGCGGGGGAGCAGTACTTC.

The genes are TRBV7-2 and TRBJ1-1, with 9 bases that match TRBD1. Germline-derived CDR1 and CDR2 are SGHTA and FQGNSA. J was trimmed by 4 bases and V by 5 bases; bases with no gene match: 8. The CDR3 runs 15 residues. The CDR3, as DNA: TGTGCCAGCAGCAAGACAGGGGGAGAGGGCACTGAAGCTTTCTTT. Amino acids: CASSKTGGEGTEAFF. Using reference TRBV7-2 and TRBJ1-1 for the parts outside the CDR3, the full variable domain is GAGVSQSPSNKVTEKGKDVELRCDPISGHTALYWYRQSLGQGLEFLIYFQGNSAPDKSGLPSDRFSAERTGGSVSTLTIQRTQQEDSAVYLCASSKTGGEGTEAFFGQGTRLTVV.

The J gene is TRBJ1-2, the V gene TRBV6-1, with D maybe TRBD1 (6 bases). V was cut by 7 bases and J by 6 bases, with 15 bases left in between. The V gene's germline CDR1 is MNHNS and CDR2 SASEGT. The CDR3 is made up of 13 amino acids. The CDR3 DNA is TGTGCCAGCACCATCAGGGGTAGGGATGGCTACACCTTC. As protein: CASTIRGRDGYTF.

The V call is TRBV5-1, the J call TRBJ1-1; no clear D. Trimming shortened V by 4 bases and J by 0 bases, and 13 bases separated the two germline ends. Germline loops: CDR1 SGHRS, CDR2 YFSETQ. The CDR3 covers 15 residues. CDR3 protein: CASSRAGSLNTEAFF. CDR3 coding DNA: TGCGCCAGCAGCCGAGCAGGTTCACTGAACACTGAAGCTTTCTTT.

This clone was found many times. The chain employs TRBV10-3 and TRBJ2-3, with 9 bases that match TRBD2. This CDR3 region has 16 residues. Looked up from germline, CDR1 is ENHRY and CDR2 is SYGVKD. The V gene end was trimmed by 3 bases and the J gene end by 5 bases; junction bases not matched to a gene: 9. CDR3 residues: CAISDLGGGAVDTQYF. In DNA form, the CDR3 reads TGTGCCATCAGTGACCTTGGCGGGGGGGCTGTAGATACGCAGTATTTT.

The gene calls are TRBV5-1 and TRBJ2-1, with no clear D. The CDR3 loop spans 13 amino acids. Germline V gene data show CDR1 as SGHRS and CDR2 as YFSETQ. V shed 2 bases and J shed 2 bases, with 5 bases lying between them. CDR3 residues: CASSLSTYNEQFF. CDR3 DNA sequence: TGCGCCAGCAGCTTATCTACCTACAATGAGCAGTTCTTC.

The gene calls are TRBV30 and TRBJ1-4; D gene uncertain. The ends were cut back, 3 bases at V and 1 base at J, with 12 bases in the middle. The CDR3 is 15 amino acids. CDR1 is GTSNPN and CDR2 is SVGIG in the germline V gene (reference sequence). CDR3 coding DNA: TGTGCCTGGAGCGCAGCGAGAGGAACTAATGAAAAACTGTTTTTT. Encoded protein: CAWSAARGTNEKLFF.

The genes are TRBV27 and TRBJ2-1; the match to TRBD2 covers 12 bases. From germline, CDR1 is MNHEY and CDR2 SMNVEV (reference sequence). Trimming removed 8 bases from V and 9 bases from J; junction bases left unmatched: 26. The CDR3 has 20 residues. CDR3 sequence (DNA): TGTGCCAGCGCCCTTATCCCCGGGAGGAGGCTAGCGGGAGGGCCTGGTGAGCAGTTCTTC. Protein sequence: CASALIPGRRLAGGPGEQFF.

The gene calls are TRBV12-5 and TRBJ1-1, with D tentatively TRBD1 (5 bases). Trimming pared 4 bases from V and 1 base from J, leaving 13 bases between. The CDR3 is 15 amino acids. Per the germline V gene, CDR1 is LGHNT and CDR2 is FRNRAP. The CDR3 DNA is TGTGCTAGTGGTTCCGGGACGACAGCGAACACTGAAGCTTTCTTT. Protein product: CASGSGTTANTEAFF.

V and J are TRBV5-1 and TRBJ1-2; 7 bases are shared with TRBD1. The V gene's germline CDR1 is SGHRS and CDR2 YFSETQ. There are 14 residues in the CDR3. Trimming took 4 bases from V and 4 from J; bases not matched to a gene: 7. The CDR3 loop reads CASSPGQHPYGYTF. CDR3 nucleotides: TGCGCCAGCAGCCCGGGACAGCACCCCTATGGCTACACCTTC.

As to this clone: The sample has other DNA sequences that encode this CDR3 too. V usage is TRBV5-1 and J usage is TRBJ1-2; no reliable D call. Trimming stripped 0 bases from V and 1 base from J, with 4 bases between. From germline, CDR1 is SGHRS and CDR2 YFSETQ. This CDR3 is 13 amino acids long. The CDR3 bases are TGCGCCAGCAGCTTGGGGGGTAACTATGGCTACACCTTC. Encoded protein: CASSLGGNYGYTF.